The entry below describes one T cell receptor (beta chain). What it binds is unknown. The source of the sample is a study of CD8 T cells in ankylosing spondylitis. Study observations and caveats: Blood of patients with ankylosing spondylitis appeared to be characterized by a TCR beta motif of eight highly homologous variants. Reportedly, significant enrichment of disease-linked clones occurred in matched ankylosing spondylitis synovial fluid.

Libraries for TCR beta were made by quantitative 5'-RACE with molecular barcodes. TCRdb analysed the 5' RACE reads with MiXCR anew, one entry per CDR3 protein. Of hundreds of thousands of distinct CDR3 sequences detected, 10% to 15% appear once; the ten largest clones hold approximately 0.5%. The CDR3 is made up of 19 amino acids. V was pared by 2 bases and J by 0 bases, with 5 bases of the junction left unmatched. The germline gives CDR1 ENHRY, CDR2 SYGVKD. Material for sequencing was blood, either unsorted or a sorted T cell fraction (not recorded which). This TCR was recovered from a male donor with ankylosing spondylitis. The rearrangement links TRBV10-3 to TRBJ2-1, with 15 bases fitting TRBD2. This chain's CDR3 is CAISEAGTSGGSSYNEQFF. In nucleotides, the CDR3 is TGTGCCATCAGTGAGGCCGGGACTAGCGGGGGGAGCTCCTACAATGAGCAGTTCTTC.